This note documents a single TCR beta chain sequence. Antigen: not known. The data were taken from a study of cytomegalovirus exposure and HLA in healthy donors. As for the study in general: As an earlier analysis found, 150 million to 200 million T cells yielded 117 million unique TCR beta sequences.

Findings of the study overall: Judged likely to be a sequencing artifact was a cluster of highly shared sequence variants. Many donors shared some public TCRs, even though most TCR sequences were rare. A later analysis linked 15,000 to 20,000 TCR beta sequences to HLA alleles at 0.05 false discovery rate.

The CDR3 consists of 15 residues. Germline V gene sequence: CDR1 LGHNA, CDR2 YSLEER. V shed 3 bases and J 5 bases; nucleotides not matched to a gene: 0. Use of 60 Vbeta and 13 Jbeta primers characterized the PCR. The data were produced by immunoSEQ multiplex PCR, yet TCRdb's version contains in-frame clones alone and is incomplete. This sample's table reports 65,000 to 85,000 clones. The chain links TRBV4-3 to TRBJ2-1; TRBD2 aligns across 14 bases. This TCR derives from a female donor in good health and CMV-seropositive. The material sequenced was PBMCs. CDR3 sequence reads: CASSQGLAGDNEQFF. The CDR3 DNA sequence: TGCGCCAGCAGCCAGGGACTAGCGGGGGACAATGAGCAGTTCTTC.